The 31 T cell receptor beta chains below all came from one sample that was sequenced in a study of shared clonotypes between healthy human individuals (dated by TCRdb to about 2020). The receptor library was made with the immunoSEQ multiplex PCR assay. The clones in this table, taken by TCRdb from immuneACCESS, are in-frame only. Not every clone is retained; where verified, under half of the shortfall comes from an unresolved V gene, and the cause of the rest is unknown. This sample lists approximately 1,000,000 clones; 70% to 80% were detected once. The ten largest account for almost 0.9% of the sample. The sequenced sample was memory CD4+ T cells from PBMCs. The cell subset or site label for this specimen denotes: CD45RA-negative fraction. These receptors came from a man aged 18 to 29 in good health. Some clones in this sample may be carry-over from other donors' samples.

V gene TRBV7-9 combines with J gene TRBJ1-2, with D perhaps TRBD1 (5 bases). V gave up 1 base and J gave up 7 bases, with 10 bases separating them. From germline, CDR1 is SEHNR and CDR2 FQNEAQ (reference sequence). This CDR3 contains 13 residues. CDR3 residues: CASSLEGFVGYTF. The CDR3 nucleotides read TGTGCCAGCAGCTTAGAGGGGTTCGTTGGCTACACCTTC.

This CDR3 is CASSHLRDSYEQYF. DNA for the CDR3: TGTGCCAGCAGCCATCTCAGGGACTCCTACGAGCAGTACTTC. The chain combines TRBV14 with TRBJ2-7; D might be TRBD1 (5 bases). Germline V gives CDR1 SGHDN, CDR2 FVKESK. The CDR3 has 14 amino acids. Trimming shortened V by 3 bases and J by 0 bases, and 9 bases separated the two germline ends.

V and J are TRBV19 and TRBJ2-2; D not resolved. This CDR3 is 17 amino acids long. V was clipped by 1 base and J by 0 bases, with 12 bases between them. CDR1 and CDR2 (germline): LNHDA, SQIVND (reference sequence). The CDR3 here is CASSIVGRQANTGELFF. The CDR3, as DNA: TGTGCCAGTAGTATAGTAGGAAGGCAGGCGAACACCGGGGAGCTGTTTTTT.

The chain has TRBV28 and TRBJ2-2; D call uncertain. This CDR3 is 13 amino acids long. Germline V gene sequence: CDR1 MDHEN, CDR2 SYDVKM. V was shortened by 3 bases and J by 6 bases, with 8 bases between the two germline ends. CDR3 in amino acids: CASSFSWSGELFF. The CDR3 DNA reads TGTGCCAGCAGTTTCTCATGGTCCGGGGAGCTGTTTTTT.

This clone has a handful of counts. The CDR3 bases are TGTGCCAGCAGTTACTCGTTCCCAGACAACTATGGCTACACCTTC. Translating gives CASSYSFPDNYGYTF. The V call is TRBV6-6, the J call TRBJ1-2; the D is unclear. Trimming took off 0 bases at V and 2 bases at J, with 10 bases between the two ends. CDR1 is MNHNY and CDR2 is SVGAGI in the germline V gene (reference sequence). This CDR3 is 15 amino acids long.

The chain links TRBV27 to TRBJ2-3; 8 nucleotides line up with TRBD1. After removal of 3 bases from V and 3 bases from J, the junction contained 5 bases not matched to a gene. CDR3 length: 15 amino acids. The germline CDR1 and CDR2 sequences are MNHEY and SMNVEV (reference sequence). The CDR3: CASSFRTGSTDTQYF. The CDR3, as DNA: TGTGCCAGCAGTTTCCGGACAGGGTCTACAGATACGCAGTATTTT.

The V gene is TRBV18, the J gene TRBJ1-2, with D unresolved. Germline lookup yields CDR1 KGHSH and CDR2 LQKENI. V gave up 4 bases and J gave up 4 bases, with 19 bases separating them. This CDR3 has 16 amino acids. Written as DNA, the CDR3 is TGTGCCAGCTCACAATCAAACCGCCGGGCCCCCTATGGCTACACCTTC. Amino acids: CASSQSNRRAPYGYTF.

This clone was observed a single time. The chain employs TRBV30 and TRBJ2-1; D is unclear. V dropped 0 bases and J dropped 2 bases, with 11 bases sitting between them. The V gene's germline CDR1 is GTSNPN and CDR2 SVGIG (reference sequence). CDR3 length equals 15 residues. The CDR3 sequence: CAWSVPRPTYNEQFF. The CDR3 DNA reads as TGTGCCTGGAGTGTACCCAGGCCGACCTACAATGAGCAGTTCTTC.

This clone occurred once. V is TRBV11-2 and J is TRBJ1-4; D may be TRBD1 (5 bases). V lost 0 bases, J lost 7 bases, and 12 bases lay in between. The CDR3 contains 15 residues. CDR1 and CDR2 from the germline V gene are SGHAT and FQNNGV. CDR3 nucleotide sequence: TGTGCCAGCAGCTTAGAGCGGAGGGGTACTGAAAAACTGTTTTTT. Its translation is CASSLERRGTEKLFF.

The chain links TRBV6-1 to TRBJ1-2; unclear D gene. The V and J ends lost 6 bases and 4 bases respectively, with 15 bases between them. Germline-derived CDR1 and CDR2 are MNHNS and SASEGT. The CDR3 totals 14 residues. The CDR3 bases are TGTGCCAGCAGGGCACTGGCGTTTTCCTATGGCTACACCTTC. Its protein is CASRALAFSYGYTF.

V is TRBV28 and J is TRBJ1-1; D uncertain. This CDR3 spans 15 amino acids. Trimming pared 11 bases from V and 2 bases from J, leaving 21 bases between. Germline CDR1 MDHEN, CDR2 SYDVKM. CDR3 in amino acids: CALKPSKGPNTEAFF. The CDR3 nucleotides read TGTGCCCTCAAGCCCTCGAAAGGGCCCAACACTGAAGCTTTCTTT. Combining the CDR3 with reference TRBV28 and TRBJ1-1 gives the whole variable domain DVKVTQSSRYLVKRTGEKVFLECVQDMDHENMFWYRQDPGLGLRLIYFSYDVKMKEKGDIPEGYSVSREKKERFSLILESASTNQTSMYLCALKPSKGPNTEAFFGQGTRLTVV.

About this clone: Distinct nucleotide sequences in the sample also encode this CDR3. The rearrangement links TRBV28 to TRBJ1-5; D remains unclear. Trimming removed 2 bases from V and 2 bases from J, with 7 bases in between. Germline-derived CDR1 and CDR2 are MDHEN and SYDVKM. The CDR3 contains 14 residues. The CDR3 is CASSLSQGNQPQHF. CDR3 nucleotide sequence: TGTGCCAGCAGTTTAAGCCAGGGCAATCAGCCCCAGCATTTT.

The rearrangement links TRBV28 to TRBJ1-2; weak D call: TRBD1 (6 bases). Germline CDR1 MDHEN, CDR2 SYDVKM. Between the trimmed V and J ends, which lost 4 bases and 4 bases, there was a span of 16 bases. The CDR3 length is 15 residues. The CDR3 region has the DNA TGTGCCAGCAGTTACCACCCTACAGGGTCCTATGGCTACACCTTC. It specifies CASSYHPTGSYGYTF.

The chain links TRBV9 to TRBJ2-2; D tentatively reads TRBD1 or TRBD2 (5 bases each). CDR1 SGDLS and CDR2 YYNGEE come from the germline V gene. The ends were cut back, 5 bases at V and 2 bases at J, with 10 bases in the middle. This CDR3 is 14 amino acids long. CDR3 in DNA: TGTGCCAGCAGTTCTGGGACCAACACCGGGGAGCTGTTTTTT. It codes for CASSSGTNTGELFF.

On this clone itself: The same CDR3 arises from other DNA sequences in this sample as well. V gene TRBV30 combines with J gene TRBJ2-5; D is possibly TRBD1 or TRBD2 (5 bases each). CDR1 is GTSNPN, CDR2 SVGIG, per germline (reference sequence). The CDR3 extends over 11 amino acids. The germline V and J ends were trimmed by 3 bases and 5 bases, with 7 bases remaining between them. The CDR3 loop reads CAWRGEETQYF. In DNA, the CDR3 is TGTGCCTGGAGAGGGGAGGAGACCCAGTACTTC.

Turning to this clone: One end of the junction does not line up with germline, which may come from a read error. V is TRBV11-3 and J is TRBJ2-2; perhaps TRBD1 as D (5 bases). Germline-derived CDR1 and CDR2 are SGHNT and YENEEA. The CDR3 has 15 amino acids. The CDR3 DNA reads as TGTGCCAGCGGCTTCATGACAGCGAGTCCCGGGGAGCTGTTTTTT. Residues: CASGFMTASPGELFF.

A few counts support this clone. The chain employs TRBV28 and TRBJ2-6; no firm D call. This CDR3 has 17 residues. From germline, CDR1 is MDHEN and CDR2 SYDVKM. The V and J ends lost 4 bases and 1 base respectively, with 14 bases between them. In DNA, the CDR3 is TGTGCCAGCAGTTCCACAGTGCCCTCGTCTGGGGCCAACGTCCTGACTTTC. This sequence encodes CASSSTVPSSGANVLTF.

The rearrangement links TRBV27 to TRBJ1-2, with D hard to call. Per germline, CDR1 MNHEY and CDR2 SMNVEV (reference sequence). The CDR3 totals 13 residues. Trimming removed 3 bases from V and 2 bases from J, with 7 bases in between. The CDR3 protein is CASSFSQNYGYTF. Written as DNA, the CDR3 is TGTGCCAGCAGTTTTAGCCAGAACTATGGCTACACCTTC.

In this sample, this clone turned up many times. The chain recombines TRBV23-1 with TRBJ1-4, with 12 bases matching TRBD1. TRBV23-1 is sorted into the ORF group, with uncertain function. The CDR3 runs to 18 residues. Trimming took 0 bases from V and 2 from J; bases not matched to a gene: 4. The CDR3 bases are TGCGCCAGCAGTCAATCGGGACAGGGGGCGCCGACTAATGAAAAACTGTTTTTT. It codes for CASSQSGQGAPTNEKLFF.

CDR3: CASSHSILHRPNQPQHF. Written as DNA, the CDR3 is TGTGCCAGCAGCCATTCGATTTTACACAGGCCCAATCAGCCCCAGCATTTT. The V gene is TRBV4-2, the J gene TRBJ1-5, with D possibly matching TRBD1 (5 bases). Trimming removed 3 bases at V and 3 bases at J, with 18 bases between. This CDR3 contains 17 residues. Germline V gene data show CDR1 as LGHNA and CDR2 as YNFKEQ.

This clone was seen a few times. The V gene is TRBV5-1, the J gene TRBJ1-6, with a tentative D call TRBD1 (6 bases). The CDR3 is made up of 15 amino acids. The germline CDR1 and CDR2 sequences are SGHRS and YFSETQ. V lost 0 bases and J lost 10, with 14 bases in between. The chain's CDR3 is CASSLADGGGSPLHF. The CDR3 coding sequence is TGCGCCAGCAGCTTGGCCGACGGGGGCGGATCACCCCTCCACTTT.

Concerning this clone: A much larger clonotype is one base distant, so this may be a read error. The chain links TRBV5-5 to TRBJ2-2; the D is unclear. The CDR3 consists of 15 residues. Germline-derived CDR1 and CDR2 are SGHKS and YYEKEE (reference sequence). Trimming cost V 2 bases and J 0 bases, with 8 bases left between them. The CDR3 loop reads CASSLPGPNTGELFF. In DNA, the CDR3 is TGTGCCAGCAGCTTACCAGGACCGAACACCGGGGAGCTGTTTTTT.

The rearrangement uses TRBV7-8 and TRBJ2-7; 10 nucleotides match TRBD2. From germline, CDR1 is SGHVS and CDR2 FQNEAQ. The CDR3 is 14 amino acids. After removal of 7 bases from V and 1 base from J, the junction contained 4 bases not matched to a gene. The CDR3 reads CASTRTSGSYEQYF. CDR3 coding DNA: TGTGCCAGCACCCGGACTAGCGGTTCCTACGAGCAGTACTTC.

The genes are TRBV7-3 and TRBJ1-1; D unresolved. CDR1 and CDR2 from the germline V gene are SGHTA and FQGTGA. There are 14 residues in the CDR3. The V and J ends lost 4 bases and 1 base respectively, with 10 bases between them. The CDR3 reads CASSSLRGNTEAFF. As DNA, the CDR3 is TGTGCCAGCAGCTCCCTGCGGGGGAACACTGAAGCTTTCTTT.

Worth noting for this clone: It is unclear where the CDR3 begins or ends on the DNA, so no DNA is shown, and the CDR3 is as TCRdb lists it. The CDR3 is CASSKEVASGAYEQYF. The V and J genes are TRBV21-1 and TRBJ2-7; no check of the table's D call, TRBD2, against the DNA was made. TRBV21-1 corresponds to a pseudogene. The CDR3 has 16 amino acids, counting both end residues.

The V gene is TRBV6-4, the J gene TRBJ2-3, with D possibly being TRBD2 (6 bases). In germline, CDR1 is MRHNA, CDR2 SNTAGT. Trimming removed 1 base from V and 0 bases from J, with 8 bases in between. The CDR3 contains 15 residues. CDR3 in amino acids: CASSDYGRSTDTQYF. Here the CDR3 DNA reads TGTGCCAGCAGTGACTATGGGAGGAGCACAGATACGCAGTATTTT.

The chain uses TRBV15 and TRBJ2-3; a possible D gene is TRBD2 (7 bases). The CDR3 length is 14 residues. Trimming left V 1 base short and J 5 bases short, with 10 bases between. Germline V gene lookup returns CDR1 LNHNV and CDR2 YYDKDF (reference sequence). In DNA, the CDR3 is TGTGCCACCAGCAGAGGGGGAGGGGGAGATACGCAGTATTTT. Its protein product is CATSRGGGGDTQYF.

This clone came up a few times. The genes are TRBV27 and TRBJ2-2; D is undetermined. Germline-derived CDR1 and CDR2 are MNHEY and SMNVEV (reference sequence). CDR3 length: 13 amino acids. The germline V and J ends were trimmed by 0 bases and 7 bases, with 6 bases remaining between them. The chain's CDR3 is CASSLSMGGELFF. The CDR3 DNA follows: TGTGCCAGCAGTTTATCGATGGGCGGGGAGCTGTTTTTT.

The chain employs TRBV14 and TRBJ2-7, with 7 bases that match TRBD2. The CDR3 spans 15 residues. Unmatched junction bases numbered 5, after V lost 0 bases and J lost 3 bases. Germline CDR1 and CDR2: SGHDN and FVKESK. Here the CDR3 reads CASSQDSGDVYEQYF. The CDR3 nucleotides read TGTGCCAGCAGCCAAGACAGCGGGGACGTCTACGAGCAGTACTTC. Complete variable domain (other parts from reference TRBV14 and TRBJ2-7): EAGVTQFPSHSVIEKGQTVTLRCDPISGHDNLYWYRRVMGKEIKFLLHFVKESKQDESGMPNNRFLAERTGGTYSTLKVQPAELEDSGVYFCASSQDSGDVYEQYFGPGTRLTVT.

A note on this clone: A read error may produce the germline difference seen at one junction end. The V call is TRBV29-1, the J call TRBJ2-5; D unclear. Per germline, CDR1 SQVTM and CDR2 ANQGSEA. The CDR3 has 13 amino acids. The CDR3 region is CSVEAGVRETQYF. As DNA, the CDR3 is TGCAGCGTAGAAGCAGGAGTACGCGAGACCCAGTACTTC.

The chain is built from TRBV11-2 and TRBJ2-1; TRBD2 is a possible D gene (5 bases). V shed 7 bases and J shed 6 bases, with 22 bases lying between them. The CDR3 is 16 amino acids. The V gene's germline CDR1 is SGHAT and CDR2 FQNNGV. CDR3: CASTLLPGTYSNEQFF. The CDR3, as DNA: TGTGCCAGCACCCTCTTACCGGGAACCTACAGCAATGAGCAGTTCTTC. Full variable domain (rest looked up from reference TRBV11-2 and TRBJ2-1): EAGVAQSPRYKIIEKRQSVAFWCNPISGHATLYWYQQILGQGPKLLIQFQNNGVVDDSQLPKDRFSAERLKGVDSTLKIQPAKLEDSAVYLCASTLLPGTYSNEQFFGPGTRLTVL.